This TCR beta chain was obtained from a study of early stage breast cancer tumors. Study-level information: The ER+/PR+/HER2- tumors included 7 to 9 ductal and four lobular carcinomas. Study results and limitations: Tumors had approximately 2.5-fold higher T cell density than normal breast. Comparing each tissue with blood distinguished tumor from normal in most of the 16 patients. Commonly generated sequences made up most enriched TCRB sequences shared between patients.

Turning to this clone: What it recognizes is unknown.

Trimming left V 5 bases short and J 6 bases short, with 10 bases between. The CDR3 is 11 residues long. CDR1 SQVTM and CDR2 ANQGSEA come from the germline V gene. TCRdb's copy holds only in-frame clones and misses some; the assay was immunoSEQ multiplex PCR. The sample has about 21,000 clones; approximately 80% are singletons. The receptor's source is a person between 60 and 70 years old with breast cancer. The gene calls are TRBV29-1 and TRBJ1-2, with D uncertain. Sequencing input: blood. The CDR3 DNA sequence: TGCAGCGTTAGTCGGGCTGATGGCTACACCTTC. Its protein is CSVSRADGYTF.